This TCR beta chain emerged from a study of shared clonotypes between healthy human individuals. Whole-study context: Three plates were used per donor for CD4 naive, three for CD4 memory, two for CD8 naive and one for CD8 memory.

The repertoire was sequenced with immunoSEQ multiplex PCR; TCRdb's copy has only in-frame clones and lacks some. The table records 2,100,000 or so clones, approximately 96% of them present only once. With respect to this clone: The same CDR3 is also encoded by other DNA sequences in this sample.

The authors divided CD4+ cells into CD45RA+ naive and CD45RA-negative memory subsets. Trimming took off 0 bases at V and 0 bases at J, with 7 bases between the two ends. Per germline, CDR1 ENHRY and CDR2 SYGVKD. The CDR3 is 15 residues long. The sequence came from a man younger than 35 in good health. The sequenced material came from naive CD4+ T cells sorted from blood. Subset noted: CD45RA+ positively selected. The genes are TRBV10-3 and TRBJ2-3; D unresolved. This chain's CDR3 is CAISESTSSTDTQYF. The CDR3 DNA sequence: TGTGCCATCAGTGAGTCGACTTCTAGCACAGATACGCAGTATTTT.